This TCR beta chain came from a study of blood T cell repertoires in COVID-19. In the original workflow: Estimation of nucleated cell counts was performed using reference gene primer amplification. Measured with immunoSEQ multiplex PCR; TCRdb has only the in-frame clones, and not every one. V and J calls and clone size are copied from that table; D and trimming were computed from the DNA. Among under 500,000 clones, over 75% were seen once, and the ten largest hold 0.9% to 1.2%. Germline V CDR1 and CDR2: SGHAT, FQNNGV. The CDR3 is 17 amino acids. V lost 5 bases and J lost 4; bases outside the gene matches: 12. Participant age was roughly 18 to 89 years, and participants resided in roughly 25 US areas. Cohort allocation depended upon clinical history that participants reported. Recovered Cohort 3 donors showed two negative PCRs, clearance, or symptom resolution.

Sequenced sample: PBMCs or T cells enriched from blood (not recorded which). V is TRBV11-2 and J is TRBJ2-1; 9 positions match TRBD2. This receptor was taken from a man between 25 and 39 years old who had recovered from COVID-19. The CDR3 DNA sequence: TGTGCCAGCAGCCCAAACCCGGGACTAGCTGCTTACAATGAGCAGTTCTTC. Its protein product is CASSPNPGLAAYNEQFF.